The source of this T cell receptor (beta chain) is a study of blood T cells in healthy people across ages. At the level of the study: Template switching captured about one barcoded beta molecule per two T cells.

V shed 4 bases, J shed 11 bases, and the junction held 19 bases outside the gene matches. The CDR3 is 16 residues long. Germline V gene sequence: CDR1 SGHDN, CDR2 FVKESK. Concerning this clonotype: Its antigen remains unidentified.

The use of a sample-barcoded 5' primer and a J-beta primer mix characterized a second PCR of roughly 6 to 11 cycles. TCRdb re-called the 5' RACE reads with MiXCR, one entry per CDR3 protein. The repertoire holds 1.4 million to 1.5 million distinct CDR3 sequences, with roughly 40% as singletons. Findings and caveats of the study: Greater diversity and more naive CD4+ cells were seen in long-lived donors than in aged donors.

The sample comprised blood. This chain uses TRBV14 with TRBJ2-5, with 7 bases lining up with TRBD1. The clonotype comes from a woman between 18 and 29 years old in good health. The CDR3 spells CASSPGTAILYNEQYF. In DNA, the CDR3 is TGTGCCAGCAGCCCCGGGACAGCGATCCTCTACAATGAGCAGTACTTC.